The T cell receptor (beta chain) under discussion was sequenced for a study of post-analysis software for immune sequencing data. The CDR3 totals 14 residues. In germline, CDR1 is SGHAT, CDR2 FQNNGV. Deletions cut 3 bases from V and 3 bases from J, with 10 bases between. Built from TCR beta cDNA, the libraries had unique molecular identifiers in them. TCRdb passed the PCR reads through MiXCR, listing each CDR3 protein once. The table shows about half a million distinct CDR3 sequences, with roughly 45% occurring only once. This clonotype was picked up a small number of times. What it binds is not known. Study-wide results and limits: Roughly five TRBV segments appeared more often in patients than in controls, and TRBV5-6, TRBV5-1 and TRBV20-1 were among these.

This receptor was obtained from a girl under 18 with multiple sclerosis. J is TRBJ2-3 and V is TRBV11-2; the D is unclear. Sequencing was performed on blood. DNA of the CDR3: TGTGCCAGCAGCTTGGAAGGGTTTACAGATACGCAGTATTTT. This encodes CASSLEGFTDTQYF.